Following are 27 T cell receptor beta chains from one sample sequenced in a study of regulatory T cells in long-lasting Graves disease. The time point here: newly diagnosed GD, antithyroid drugs for less than 3 months. Researchers made the TCR library from RNA that was extracted from PBMCs. Investigators prepared the TCR beta libraries by applying iRepertoire HTBI primers and Arm-PCR of CDR3 regions. TCRdb itself ran the multiplex PCR reads through MiXCR, one entry per CDR3 protein. The sample includes hundreds of thousands of distinct CDR3 sequences, less than 20% of them seen just once. These records were also assigned to another study, of T cells in Graves' hyperthyroidism and ophthalmopathy.

The sample was peripheral blood mononuclear cells (PBMCs), taken at new diagnosis, from a patient treated with antithyroid drugs. These receptors were collected from a woman aged 30 to 39 with Graves disease.

About this clonotype itself: A much larger clone sits a single nucleotide away, making a read error possible. The gene calls are TRBV28 and TRBJ2-7; D is tentatively TRBD1 or TRBD2 (5 bases each). The CDR3 is 17 amino acids. Per germline, CDR1 MDHEN and CDR2 SYDVKM. The CDR3 DNA follows: TGTGCCAGCAGTTTACCGGAACGGGACCGCTATTTCAACGAGCAGTGCTTC. It yields the protein CASSLPERDRYFNEQCF.

This clonotype was counted ten times or more. The V and J genes are TRBV2 and TRBJ1-4; D may be TRBD1 (5 bases). Germline CDR1 reads SNHLY; CDR2 reads FYNNEI. This CDR3 is built from 16 residues. With 5 bases removed from V and 5 bases from J, the gap between germline ends came to 18 bases. CDR3 bases: TGTGCCAGCAGTCCATTTGGGGGTACAATAAATGAAAAACTGTTTTTT. Translated: CASSPFGGTINEKLFF.

This clonotype was detected ten times or more. V and J are TRBV6-1 and TRBJ1-2, with D tentatively TRBD1 (5 bases). The germline V gene encodes CDR1 MNHNS and CDR2 SASEGT. Trimming shortened V by 8 bases and J by 5 bases, and 21 bases separated the two germline ends. CDR3 length: 15 amino acids. CDR3 sequence (DNA): TGTGCCAGCCGCCACTCGGGGGACTTAAGGTATGGCTACACCTTC. It yields the protein CASRHSGDLRYGYTF.

This clonotype was recorded many times. The chain employs TRBV20-1 and TRBJ2-7, with D perhaps assigned TRBD1 or TRBD2 (5 bases each). CDR3 length: 15 amino acids. The germline CDR1 and CDR2 sequences are DFQATT and SNEGSKA (reference sequence). Deletions cut 0 bases from V and 6 bases from J, with 18 bases between. CDR3 loop: CSAREHGDLWGEQYF. The CDR3, as DNA: TGCAGTGCTAGAGAACATGGGGACCTGTGGGGCGAGCAGTACTTC.

CDR3 in DNA: TGTGCCAGCAGCCGACCGGGGGGGGGATACGAGCAGTACTTC. It codes for CASSRPGGGYEQYF. The chain employs TRBV3-1 and TRBJ2-7, with 8 bases matching TRBD2. V lost 4 bases to trimming and J lost 4 bases; unmatched junction nucleotides: 6. CDR3 size: 14 residues. The V gene's germline CDR1 is LGHDT and CDR2 YNNKEL (reference sequence).

In its sample, this clonotype was seen many times. This rearrangement joins TRBV11-2 to TRBJ2-5; D not resolved. The length of the CDR3 is 14 residues. Looked up from germline, CDR1 is SGHAT and CDR2 is FQNNGV. The ends were cut back, 5 bases at V and 5 bases at J, with 15 bases in the middle. Written as DNA, the CDR3 is TGTGCCAGCAGCCCCACATCCCAGGCGGAGACCCAGTACTTC. Residues: CASSPTSQAETQYF.

This clonotype was seen at least ten times. At one of its ends the junction is not consistent with the germline gene, which may arise from a read error. V is TRBV28 and J is TRBJ2-2; D might be TRBD1 (5 bases). The CDR3 consists of 12 residues. Germline loops: CDR1 MDHEN, CDR2 SYDVKM. In DNA form, the CDR3 reads TGTGCCAGCGGTTTGAAGGGGCGGAAGCTGTTTTTT. This gives the protein CASGLKGRKLFF.

This clonotype was observed a few times. The J gene is TRBJ1-2, the V gene TRBV5-4; D not resolved. Germline V gene lookup returns CDR1 SGHNT and CDR2 YYREEE (reference sequence). This CDR3 comprises 14 residues. Trimming removed 0 bases from V and 5 bases from J, with 11 bases in between. This CDR3 reads CASSLVGQLYGYTF. CDR3 coding DNA: TGTGCCAGCAGCTTGGTTGGCCAGCTTTATGGCTACACCTTC. Variable domain in full (rest from reference TRBV5-4 and TRBJ1-2): ETGVTQSPTHLIKTRGQQVTLRCSSQSGHNTVSWYQQALGQGPQFIFQYYREEENGRGNFPPRFSGLQFPNYSSELNVNALELDDSALYLCASSLVGQLYGYTFGSGTRLTVV.

The chain couples TRBV3-1 to TRBJ1-3, with unresolved D. From germline, CDR1 is LGHDT and CDR2 YNNKEL (reference sequence). Trimming took 4 bases from V and 2 from J, leaving 9 bases between them. The CDR3 length is 14 residues. CDR3 DNA: TGTGCCAGCAGCCCAACATGGGCTGGAAACACCATATATTTT. This codes for CASSPTWAGNTIYF.

The V call is TRBV19, the J call TRBJ2-5, with 12 bases fitting TRBD2. The germline CDR1 and CDR2 sequences are LNHDA and SQIVND (reference sequence). V lost 7 bases to trimming and J lost 6 bases; unmatched junction nucleotides: 6. This CDR3 spans 14 amino acids. CDR3 sequence (DNA): TGTGCCAGTAACCCCACTAGCGGGGGGAAGACCCAGTACTTC. Encoded protein: CASNPTSGGKTQYF.

The chain joins TRBV18 to TRBJ1-5; D not certain. Germline CDR1 is KGHSH and CDR2 is LQKENI. Trimming cost V 2 bases and J 2 bases, with 16 bases left between them. This CDR3 contains 17 residues. DNA for the CDR3: TGTGCCAGCTCACCAACAGTTGGCACGAATGGCAATCAGCCCCAGCATTTT. It is translated as CASSPTVGTNGNQPQHF.

For this clonotype: Germline and junction disagree at one end, which may indicate a read error. This chain connects TRBV7-6 to TRBJ2-3, with TRBD2 matching 11 bases. CDR1 and CDR2 (germline): SGHVS, FNYEAQ. The length of the CDR3 is 17 residues. CDR3 residues: CASSFVSGRESTDSQYF. The CDR3 DNA reads as TGTGCCAGCAGCTTCGTTAGCGGGAGGGAAAGCACAGATTCGCAGTATTTT.

This clonotype came up a few times. The rearrangement uses TRBV27 and TRBJ2-1; no clear D. The CDR3 runs to 12 residues. Germline-derived CDR1 and CDR2 are MNHEY and SMNVEV (reference sequence). Trimming cost V 4 bases and J 7 bases, with 8 bases left between them. The CDR3: CASSSPLNEQFF. CDR3 DNA: TGTGCCAGCAGTTCCCCACTGAATGAGCAGTTCTTC.

CDR3 residues: CASKGGFTGANVLTF. Written as DNA, the CDR3 is TGTGCCAGCAAGGGGGGGTTTACTGGGGCCAACGTCCTGACTTTC. The chain has TRBV12-3 or TRBV12-4 and TRBJ2-6, with TRBD2 as a possible D gene (7 bases). V dropped 7 bases and J dropped 2 bases, with 12 bases sitting between them. CDR3 length: 15 residues.

V and J are TRBV6-5 and TRBJ2-7; 10 bases map to TRBD1. This CDR3 contains 15 residues. Germline trimming cut 4 bases from V and 6 bases from J; bases unmatched to any gene: 9. Germline lookup yields CDR1 MNHEY and CDR2 SVGAGI. CDR3 loop: CASSSTGTGEFEQYF. The CDR3 DNA is TGTGCCAGCAGTTCCACCGGGACAGGGGAGTTCGAGCAGTACTTC.

This clonotype was counted ten times or more. CDR3 region: CASSLGLPDTIYF. The CDR3 nucleotides are TGTGCCAGCAGCTTAGGACTCCCCGACACCATATATTTT. The chain is built from TRBV7-2 and TRBJ1-3; D uncertain. Germline assignment: CDR1 SGHTA and CDR2 FQGNSA. CDR3 size: 13 residues. V was cut by 1 base and J by 8 bases, with 9 bases left in between.

This clonotype occurred many times. The CDR3 is CASSRSPGQGGSPLHF. The CDR3 DNA reads TGTGCCAGCAGCCGTTCCCCGGGACAGGGTGGCTCACCCCTCCACTTT. V usage is TRBV7-2 and J usage is TRBJ1-6; 9 nucleotides match TRBD1. The CDR3 runs to 16 residues. Germline V gives CDR1 SGHTA, CDR2 FQGNSA. The trim removed 5 bases at V and 10 bases at J, leaving 12 bases unmatched.

DNA of the CDR3: TGTGCCGCCCCTCACCTCGAGAACACCGGGGAGCTGTTTTTT. The encoded protein is CAAPHLENTGELFF. The chain joins TRBV30 to TRBJ2-2; no clear D gene. The V gene lost 8 bases and the J gene lost 1 base, with 14 bases spanning the gap. This CDR3 comprises 14 residues. The germline V gene has CDR1 GTSNPN and CDR2 SVGIG (reference sequence).

This chain joins TRBV30 and TRBJ2-4, with 10 bases fitting TRBD2. CDR1 is GTSNPN, CDR2 SVGIG, per germline (reference sequence). Germline trimming cut 2 bases from V and 8 bases from J; bases unmatched to any gene: 18. The length of the CDR3 is 18 residues. CDR3 DNA: TGTGCCTGGAGTTTTCCGCTGGGTAGCGGGAGGTACGGGGACATTCAGTACTTC. Translation gives CAWSFPLGSGRYGDIQYF.

CDR3 amino acids: CASRIGGGDSYEQYF. DNA of the CDR3: TGTGCCAGTAGGATCGGAGGGGGCGACTCCTACGAGCAGTACTTC. V gene TRBV19 combines with J gene TRBJ2-7; D might be TRBD1 (7 bases). In germline, CDR1 is LNHDA, CDR2 SQIVND (reference sequence). V was cut by 6 bases and J by 0 bases, with 15 bases left in between. CDR3 size: 15 residues.

This clonotype was detected ten times or more. The rearrangement links TRBV28 to TRBJ2-4; D call uncertain. CDR3 size: 13 residues. Per germline, CDR1 MDHEN and CDR2 SYDVKM. Trimming took off 10 bases at V and 0 bases at J, with 10 bases between the two ends. This CDR3 reads CAIRRLAKNIQYF. The CDR3 DNA sequence: TGTGCCATCCGGCGGTTAGCCAAAAACATTCAGTACTTC.

The sample holds a few counts of this clonotype. The chain has TRBV7-9 and TRBJ2-7; the match to TRBD1 covers 11 bases. The CDR3 length is 16 residues. Germline-derived CDR1 and CDR2 are SEHNR and FQNEAQ (reference sequence). The J segment lost 5 bases and the V segment lost 4 bases, leaving 10 bases of the junction unmatched. In nucleotides, the CDR3 is TGTGCCAGCAGCTGGGGACAGGGGGGTCCATTCCACGAGCAGTACTTC. Residues: CASSWGQGGPFHEQYF.

This clonotype showed up many times. The chain is built from TRBV28 and TRBJ1-4; D unresolved. V was shortened by 7 bases and J by 9 bases, with 18 bases between the two germline ends. The germline CDR1 and CDR2 sequences are MDHEN and SYDVKM. This CDR3 has 14 amino acids. This CDR3 is CASNIQSAGKKLFF. As DNA, the CDR3 is TGTGCCAGCAATATTCAGTCGGCGGGGAAAAAACTGTTTTTT.

A few counts support this clonotype. One junction end does not reproduce the germline sequence, and a read error may be involved. J is TRBJ2-2 and V is TRBV5-4; 7 nucleotides agree with TRBD2. The CDR3 sequence is 16 residues long. Looked up from germline, CDR1 is SGHNT and CDR2 is YYREEE (reference sequence). The CDR3, as DNA: TGTGCCAGCAGCTTCGGGGGGAGGGCGAAGACCGGGGAGCTGTTTTTT. It codes for CASSFGGRAKTGELFF.

This clonotype has at least ten counts. The chain uses TRBV7-9 and TRBJ2-7; 9 nucleotides agree with TRBD1. Germline CDR1 reads SEHNR; CDR2 reads FQNEAQ (reference sequence). J lost 2 bases, V lost 4 bases, and 3 bases had no gene match. CDR3 length: 14 amino acids. The CDR3 is CASSSTGGTYEQYF. The DNA for the CDR3 is TGTGCCAGCAGCTCGACAGGGGGGACCTACGAGCAGTACTTC.

This clonotype was counted only a few times. This sequence joins TRBV12-3 or TRBV12-4 and TRBJ1-5; D remains ambiguous. Trimming pared 6 bases from V and 7 bases from J, leaving 25 bases between. This CDR3 region has 17 residues. The CDR3 sequence is CASSVAGRPKGSQPQHF. DNA for the CDR3: TGTGCCAGCAGCGTAGCTGGGCGACCGAAAGGTTCGCAGCCCCAGCATTTT.

The table lists this clonotype with a few counts. The chain joins TRBV19 to TRBJ1-4; D ambiguous. The V gene lost 3 bases and the J gene lost 7 bases, with 12 bases spanning the gap. In germline, CDR1 is LNHDA, CDR2 SQIVND (reference sequence). This CDR3 region has 14 residues. The CDR3 here is CASSMKAESEKLFF. CDR3 DNA sequence: TGTGCCAGTAGTATGAAAGCGGAGAGTGAAAAACTGTTTTTT.